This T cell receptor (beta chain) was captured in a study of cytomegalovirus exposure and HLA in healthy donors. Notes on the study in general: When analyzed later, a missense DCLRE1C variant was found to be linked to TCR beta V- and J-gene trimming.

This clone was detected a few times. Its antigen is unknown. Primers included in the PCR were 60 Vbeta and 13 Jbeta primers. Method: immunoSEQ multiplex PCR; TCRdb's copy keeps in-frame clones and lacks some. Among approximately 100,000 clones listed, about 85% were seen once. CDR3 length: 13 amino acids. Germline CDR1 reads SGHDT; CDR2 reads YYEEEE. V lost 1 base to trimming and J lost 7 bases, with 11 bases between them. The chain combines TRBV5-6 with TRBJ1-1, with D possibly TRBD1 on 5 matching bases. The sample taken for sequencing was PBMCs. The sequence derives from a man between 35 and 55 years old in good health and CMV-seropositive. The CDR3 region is CASSLSVGGEAFF. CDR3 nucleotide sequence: TGTGCCAGCAGCTTGTCGGTCGGGGGTGAAGCTTTCTTT. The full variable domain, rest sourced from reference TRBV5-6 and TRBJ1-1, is DAGVTQSPTHLIKTRGQQVTLRCSPKSGHDTVSWYQQALGQGPQFIFQYYEEEERQRGNFPDRFSGHQFPNYSSELNVNALLLGDSALYLCASSLSVGGEAFFGQGTRLTVV.